At least ten counts were recorded for the clone carrying this T cell receptor beta chain. As yet, its antigen is unknown. Amplification of TCR beta CDR3 regions was performed using RNA transcripts as template. With the HTBI primer set, the TCR CDR3 went through a first round of RT-PCR. MiXCR, applied by TCRdb to the multiplex PCR reads, yields one record per CDR3 protein. This sample has 350,000 to 400,000 distinct CDR3 sequences, with about 18% found just once. These data come from a study of T cells in Graves' hyperthyroidism and ophthalmopathy. General study results and limits: Most thyroid clonotypes that were expanded above 0.001 also turned up in blood.

The germline V gene has CDR1 SGHTA and CDR2 FQGNSA. Trimming removed 5 bases from V and 2 bases from J; junction bases left unmatched: 8. The CDR3 runs to 15 residues. Uncontrolled infection, other autoimmune disease, pregnancy or lactation barred patients from enrollment. On the basis of clinical symptoms, serum thyroxine and TRAb, thyroid ultrasound and orbital computed tomography, diagnoses were made. The TCR sequence derives from a woman between 18 and 30 years old with Graves' hyperthyroidism. The chain has TRBV7-2 and TRBJ2-7, with 8 bases identical to TRBD1. The source material was blood. In DNA form, the CDR3 reads TGTGCCAGCAGCGTCGGGTGGACAGGGACCTACGAGCAGTACTTC. Translated, it gives CASSVGWTGTYEQYF. Complete variable domain (other parts from reference TRBV7-2 and TRBJ2-7): GAGVSQSPSNKVTEKGKDVELRCDPISGHTALYWYRQSLGQGLEFLIYFQGNSAPDKSGLPSDRFSAERTGGSVSTLTIQRTQQEDSAVYLCASSVGWTGTYEQYFGPGTRLTVT.